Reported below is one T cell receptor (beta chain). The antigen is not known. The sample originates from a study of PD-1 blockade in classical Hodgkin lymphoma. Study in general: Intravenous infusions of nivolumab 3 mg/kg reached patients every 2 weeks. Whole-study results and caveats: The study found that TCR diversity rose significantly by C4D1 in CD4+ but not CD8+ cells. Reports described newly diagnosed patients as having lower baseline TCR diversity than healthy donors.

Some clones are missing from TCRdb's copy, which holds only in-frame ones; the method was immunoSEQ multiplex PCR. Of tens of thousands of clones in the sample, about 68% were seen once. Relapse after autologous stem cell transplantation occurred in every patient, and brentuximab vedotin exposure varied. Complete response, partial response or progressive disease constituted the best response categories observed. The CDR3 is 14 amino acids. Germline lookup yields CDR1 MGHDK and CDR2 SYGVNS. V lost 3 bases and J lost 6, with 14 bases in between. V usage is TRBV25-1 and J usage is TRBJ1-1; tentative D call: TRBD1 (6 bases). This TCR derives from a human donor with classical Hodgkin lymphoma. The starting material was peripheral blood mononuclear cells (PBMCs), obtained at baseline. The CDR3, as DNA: TGTGCCAGCAGTGAGACGAAAGGGGGGGCTGAAGCTTTCTTT. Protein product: CASSETKGGAEAFF.